This note documents a single TCR beta chain sequence. Its antigen is unidentified. The data belong to a study of beta chain features in type 1 diabetes. Turning to the study itself: Healthy donors and patients had similar age, gender and cell yields.

Investigators reverse transcribed all isolated RNA, so they sequenced expressed TCRB transcripts. Clones were sequenced by immunoSEQ multiplex PCR, and TCRdb holds only the in-frame ones, with some missing. Of fewer than 45,000 clones in the sample, 65% to 70% are singletons; the top ten hold more than 1.5%. The CDR3 is made up of 13 amino acids. Looked up from germline, CDR1 is SGHTA and CDR2 is FQGNSA. V was cut by 4 bases and J by 5 bases, with 9 bases left in between. Study-wide results and limits: Type 1 diabetes patients had TCRB CDR3s that were shorter (moderately but significantly so) in all four CD4+ subsets. More deletions and fewer insertions at VDJ junctions were seen in type 1 diabetes patients.

Sequencing input: Tregs from blood. The gene calls are TRBV7-2 and TRBJ2-1; TRBD2 might be the D (6 bases). The receptor was isolated from a man aged 25 to 45 with type 1 diabetes. Some clones in this sample may be carry-over from other donors' samples. CDR3 region: CASSSRGNNEQFF. In DNA, the CDR3 is TGTGCCAGCAGCTCTCGGGGGAACAATGAGCAGTTCTTC.